These 6 T cell receptor beta chains were sequenced from one sample in a study of blood T cell repertoires in COVID-19. Generated by immunoSEQ multiplex PCR, the TCRdb table keeps only in-frame clones and is missing some. The data hold 180,000 or so clones, with about nine tenths observed a single time. Source material: peripheral blood. These receptors were collected from a man between 18 and 35 years old with active or convalescent COVID-19.

This clone was observed a single time. The chain joins TRBV27 to TRBJ2-7, with 7 bases matching TRBD2. The CDR3 covers 13 residues. Germline V gives CDR1 MNHEY, CDR2 SMNVEV (reference sequence). Losses at the gene ends were 4 bases for V and 3 bases for J; bases not matched to a gene: 3. For the CDR3, the DNA is TGTGCCAGCAGTTCTGGGGGGGGCTACGAGCAGTACTTC. It codes for CASSSGGGYEQYF.

The chain recombines TRBV7-9 with TRBJ1-1; the D is unclear. The CDR3 is made up of 13 amino acids. Deletions cut 5 bases from V and 7 bases from J, with 14 bases between. Germline lookup yields CDR1 SEHNR and CDR2 FQNEAQ (reference sequence). The CDR3 DNA is TGTGCCAGCAGCCGCGGGGTGGCAGTTGAAGCTTTCTTT. Protein: CASSRGVAVEAFF.

The chain has TRBV2 and TRBJ2-1, with 14 bases fitting TRBD2. The CDR3 spans 14 residues. The germline CDR1 and CDR2 sequences are SNHLY and FYNNEI. V was clipped by 7 bases and J by 9 bases; unmatched bases: 5. The CDR3 reads CASTSGLAGAEQFF. The CDR3 nucleotides are TGTGCCAGCACCTCGGGACTAGCGGGGGCTGAGCAGTTCTTC.

The V gene is TRBV6-2 or TRBV6-3, the J gene TRBJ2-5; TRBD1 is a possible D gene (5 bases). Germline lookup yields CDR1 MNHEY and CDR2 SVGEGT. Trimming left V 2 bases short and J 5 bases short, with 18 bases between. CDR3 length: 16 residues. CDR3 DNA: TGTGCCAGCAGTTACCCGAGACCTACAGGATTGGAGACCCAGTACTTC. It yields the protein CASSYPRPTGLETQYF.

The chain joins TRBV19 to TRBJ1-5; D is unresolved. The CDR3 totals 16 residues. V lost 5 bases to trimming and J lost 0 bases, with 14 bases between them. Germline lookup yields CDR1 LNHDA and CDR2 SQIVND (reference sequence). The chain's CDR3 is CASSPDTAYSNQPQHF. In DNA, the CDR3 is TGTGCCAGTAGTCCCGACACCGCTTATAGCAATCAGCCCCAGCATTTT.

The V gene is TRBV30, the J gene TRBJ1-6, with TRBD1 as a possible D gene (6 bases). CDR1 and CDR2 from the germline V gene are GTSNPN and SVGIG (reference sequence). This CDR3 is built from 14 residues. V lost 3 bases and J lost 7, with 13 bases in between. CDR3 protein: CAWSEDRMNSPLHF. Written as DNA, the CDR3 is TGTGCCTGGAGCGAGGACAGAATGAATTCACCCCTCCACTTT.